The 23 T cell receptor beta chains listed next were all sequenced from one sample in a study of blood T cell repertoires in COVID-19. The assay was immunoSEQ multiplex PCR, and TCRdb's table has in-frame clones only and misses some. The sample contains tens of thousands of clones, approximately 84% of which appear only once. Material: peripheral blood. These receptors all come from a man between 65 and 85 years old with COVID-19, enrolled during active disease.

This clone has just a few counts. This chain joins TRBV4-1 and TRBJ1-2; D may be TRBD1 (6 bases). The CDR3 has 13 amino acids. V was cut by 2 bases and J by 7 bases, with 11 bases left in between. CDR1 is MGHRA and CDR2 is YSYEKL in the germline V gene. CDR3 region: CASSQPGHGGYTF. The CDR3 bases are TGCGCCAGCAGCCAACCGGGACATGGTGGCTACACCTTC.

The chain joins TRBV4-1 to TRBJ2-1, with 7 bases that match TRBD2. The V gene's germline CDR1 is MGHRA and CDR2 YSYEKL. Losses at the gene ends were 1 base for V and 15 bases for J; bases not matched to a gene: 12. The CDR3 sequence is 14 residues long. This chain's CDR3 is CASSQAAPTSRLFF. The CDR3 DNA is TGCGCCAGCAGCCAAGCCGCCCCGACTAGCAGACTGTTCTTC.

This clone was recorded many times. V usage is TRBV19 and J usage is TRBJ2-1; D is possibly TRBD1 (5 bases). V was clipped by 6 bases and J by 10 bases, with 16 bases between them. Germline values: CDR1 LNHDA, CDR2 SQIVND (reference sequence). The CDR3 totals 13 residues. In nucleotides, the CDR3 is TGTGCCAGTAGGATATTAGGGGTGGAGGAGCAGTTCTTC. This translates into CASRILGVEEQFF.

This clone was seen just once. The genes are TRBV27 and TRBJ2-3; a possible D gene is TRBD1 (6 bases). This CDR3 comprises 16 residues. Deletions cut 6 bases from V and 2 bases from J, with 18 bases between. Germline CDR1 is MNHEY and CDR2 is SMNVEV (reference sequence). The CDR3 sequence: CASRLRSHRDTDTQYF. CDR3 coding DNA: TGTGCCAGCAGACTACGATCCCACAGGGACACAGATACGCAGTATTTT.

The chain carries TRBV5-1 and TRBJ1-3, with D possibly TRBD1 on 5 matching bases. CDR1 and CDR2 from the germline V gene are SGHRS and YFSETQ. The V gene lost 0 bases and the J gene lost 0 bases, with 10 bases spanning the gap. CDR3 length: 16 amino acids. CDR3 DNA: TGCGCCAGCAGCTTGGATAGGGGAAGCTCTGGAAACACCATATATTTT. Translating it yields CASSLDRGSSGNTIYF.

The rearrangement uses TRBV7-9 and TRBJ1-2; perhaps TRBD1 as D (6 bases). V was shortened by 3 bases and J by 4 bases, with 12 bases between the two germline ends. The CDR3 loop spans 14 amino acids. Germline CDR1 SEHNR, CDR2 FQNEAQ (reference sequence). The CDR3 reads CASSFGTGIYGYTF. The DNA for the CDR3 is TGTGCCAGCAGCTTCGGAACAGGGATCTATGGCTACACCTTC.

V usage is TRBV9 and J usage is TRBJ2-1; a possible D gene is TRBD2 (5 bases). Looked up from germline, CDR1 is SGDLS and CDR2 is YYNGEE. The germline V and J ends were trimmed by 0 bases and 8 bases, with 12 bases remaining between them. This CDR3 has 14 amino acids. Here the CDR3 reads CASSVGGPGDEQFF. CDR3 bases: TGTGCCAGCAGCGTAGGCGGGCCTGGGGATGAGCAGTTCTTC.

The sample holds one count of this clone. The rearrangement links TRBV6-1 to TRBJ1-6, with D possibly TRBD1 on 5 matching bases. The CDR3 spans 16 residues. Germline loops: CDR1 MNHNS, CDR2 SASEGT. The V end was cut by 2 bases, the J end by 6 bases, with 14 bases between. The CDR3 loop reads CASSEIGPGVNSPLHF. CDR3 nucleotide sequence: TGTGCCAGCAGTGAAATCGGGCCGGGGGTTAATTCACCCCTCCACTTT.

V usage is TRBV19 and J usage is TRBJ1-6, with 7 bases lining up with TRBD1. Germline V lookup: CDR1 LNHDA, CDR2 SQIVND (reference sequence). Trimming removed 7 bases from V and 10 bases from J; junction bases left unmatched: 10. This CDR3 spans 14 amino acids. The DNA of the CDR3 is TGTGCCAGTACCCCGGGACAGATGAACTCACCCCTCCACTTT. Protein: CASTPGQMNSPLHF.

This chain connects TRBV27 to TRBJ1-1; 9 nucleotides line up with TRBD1. Germline CDR1 is MNHEY and CDR2 is SMNVEV (reference sequence). The CDR3 sequence is 14 residues long. With V trimmed by 4 bases and J by 4 bases, 4 bases remained unmatched. The CDR3 sequence is CASSSPTGGTEAFF. The CDR3 DNA follows: TGTGCCAGCAGTTCACCGACAGGGGGCACTGAAGCTTTCTTT.

The rearrangement links TRBV6-5 to TRBJ2-7; TRBD2 matches at 8 bases. The CDR3 is made up of 14 amino acids. In germline, CDR1 is MNHEY, CDR2 SVGAGI. V was pared by 0 bases and J by 3 bases, with 1 base of the junction left unmatched. The CDR3 coding sequence is TGTGCCAGCAGTTACTCTAGCGGGGTCTACGAGCAGTACTTC. Translated, it gives CASSYSSGVYEQYF.

The CDR3 DNA reads as TGTGCCAGCAGCAAACAGGGTCACAATCAGCCCCAGCATTTT. It specifies CASSKQGHNQPQHF. The V and J genes are TRBV3-1 (or the pseudogene TRBV3-2) and TRBJ1-5; the D gene is possibly TRBD1 (6 bases). V lost 5 bases to trimming and J lost 3 bases, with 11 bases between them. The CDR3 length is 14 residues. Germline V gives CDR1 LGHDT, CDR2 YNNKEL (reference sequence).

The chain employs TRBV29-1 and TRBJ2-5; D perhaps matches TRBD2 (6 bases). The CDR3 is 15 amino acids. V was clipped by 4 bases and J by 1 base, with 16 bases between them. CDR1 SQVTM and CDR2 ANQGSEA come from the germline V gene. CDR3 region: CSVGVAGNTQETQYF. CDR3 bases: TGCAGCGTTGGCGTCGCGGGAAATACCCAAGAGACCCAGTACTTC.

The chain couples TRBV5-4 to TRBJ1-1; D might be TRBD1 (6 bases). Germline CDR1 and CDR2: SGHNT and YYREEE (reference sequence). The CDR3 has 12 amino acids. V was cut by 4 bases and J by 8 bases, with 12 bases left in between. The CDR3 spells CASSHRDGEAFF. CDR3 nucleotide sequence: TGTGCCAGCAGCCACAGGGACGGGGAAGCTTTCTTT. Supplemented by reference TRBV5-4 and TRBJ1-1, the full variable domain reads ETGVTQSPTHLIKTRGQQVTLRCSSQSGHNTVSWYQQALGQGPQFIFQYYREEENGRGNFPPRFSGLQFPNYSSELNVNALELDDSALYLCASSHRDGEAFFGQGTRLTVV.

This CDR3 reads CASSLNPSGEQYF. CDR3 in DNA: TGTGCCAGCAGCTTAAACCCGTCAGGCGAGCAGTACTTC. The V gene is TRBV7-8, the J gene TRBJ2-7; unclear D gene. Trimming removed 2 bases from V and 6 bases from J, with 11 bases in between. The CDR3 has 13 amino acids. CDR1 is SGHVS, CDR2 FQNEAQ, per germline.

This clone has a handful of counts. This same CDR3 is encoded by further DNA sequences in the sample. This rearrangement joins TRBV30 to TRBJ1-5; 7 nucleotides agree with TRBD1. The CDR3 consists of 13 residues. Unmatched junction bases numbered 3, after V lost 3 bases and J lost 4 bases. Looked up from germline, CDR1 is GTSNPN and CDR2 is SVGIG (reference sequence). In DNA, the CDR3 is TGTGCCTGGAGCGTACAGGGGAATCAGCCCCAGCATTTT. Protein product: CAWSVQGNQPQHF. The full variable domain, completed using reference TRBV30 and TRBJ1-5, is SQTIHQWPATLVQPVGSPLSLECTVEGTSNPNLYWYRQAAGRGLQLLFYSVGIGQISSEVPQNLSASRPQDRQFILSSKKLLLSDSGFYLCAWSVQGNQPQHFGDGTRLSIL.

CDR3 nucleotides: TGTGCCAGCAGCCCCTTGCAGGGATACCTCACAGATACGCAGTATTTT. Its protein product is CASSPLQGYLTDTQYF. This sequence joins TRBV9 and TRBJ2-3, with a weak D call TRBD1 (5 bases). Germline CDR1 and CDR2: SGDLS and YYNGEE. The V end lost 4 bases, the J end lost 2 bases, and 17 bases lay between the germline ends. The CDR3 is 16 residues long.

The J gene is TRBJ1-1, the V gene TRBV5-1; D perhaps matches TRBD1 (6 bases). Germline values: CDR1 SGHRS, CDR2 YFSETQ. CDR3 length: 14 amino acids. The V gene lost 1 base and the J gene lost 4 bases, with 11 bases spanning the gap. Here the CDR3 reads CASSLFQGSTEAFF. CDR3 nucleotides: TGCGCCAGCAGCTTGTTTCAGGGGAGCACTGAAGCTTTCTTT.

This chain joins TRBV28 and TRBJ1-1; a weak D match, TRBD1 (6 bases). This CDR3 spans 16 amino acids. Between the trimmed V and J ends, which lost 2 bases and 4 bases, there was a span of 17 bases. Germline CDR1 and CDR2: MDHEN and SYDVKM. CDR3 amino acids: CASSLHLQGGSTEAFF. The CDR3, as DNA: TGTGCCAGCAGTTTACATCTACAGGGTGGGAGCACTGAAGCTTTCTTT.

This CDR3 is CASSPILDRAYGSPLHF. The DNA of the CDR3 is TGTGCCAGCAGCCCGATCCTTGACAGGGCCTATGGTTCACCCCTCCACTTT. This sequence joins TRBV7-9 and TRBJ1-6; 7 bases fit TRBD1. This CDR3 is built from 17 residues. Germline CDR1 is SEHNR and CDR2 is FQNEAQ (reference sequence). The trim removed 5 bases at V and 9 bases at J, leaving 16 bases unmatched.

This clone was counted once. The V call is TRBV19, the J call TRBJ1-1, with 8 bases aligning to TRBD1. The V segment lost 7 bases and the J segment 4 bases; nucleotides outside the gene matches: 8. The germline CDR1 and CDR2 sequences are LNHDA and SQIVND (reference sequence). The CDR3 is made up of 14 amino acids. Here the CDR3 reads CASKTGDWVTEAFF. The CDR3 DNA reads TGTGCCAGTAAGACAGGGGATTGGGTCACTGAAGCTTTCTTT.

The chain combines TRBV7-6 with TRBJ2-1; no clear D. This CDR3 contains 11 residues. Germline V gives CDR1 SGHVS, CDR2 FNYEAQ. V lost 2 bases and J lost 7, with 3 bases in between. The CDR3 is CASSLRNEQFF. For the CDR3, the DNA is TGTGCCAGCAGCTTACGTAATGAGCAGTTCTTC.

There are a few counts of this clone. The chain is built from TRBV9 and TRBJ1-4; TRBD1 matches 8 bases. The V segment lost 4 bases and the J segment 10 bases; nucleotides outside the gene matches: 9. The CDR3 is made up of 14 amino acids. Germline V gene data show CDR1 as SGDLS and CDR2 as YYNGEE. The CDR3 DNA follows: TGTGCCAGCAGCCCGGACAGGGTATGGGCAAAACTGTTTTTT. Its protein product is CASSPDRVWAKLFF.